Below, 20 T cell receptor beta chains from the same sample are listed, as sequenced in a study of blood T cell repertoires in COVID-19 (dated by TCRdb to the early 2020s). The method behind the library was the immunoSEQ multiplex PCR assay. The table comes from immuneACCESS by way of TCRdb, which keeps in-frame sequences with V and J called. Part of the clones is missing from these tables; in studies checked, under half for an unresolved V gene and the rest for unknown reasons. The sample has 120,000 to 150,000 clones on record, roughly 82% of them singletons. The ten top clones hold approximately 14% of the sample. The sample consisted of peripheral blood. These receptors were obtained from a human donor with acute or convalescent COVID-19. The donor label of this sample is uncertain.

The chain joins TRBV11-3 to TRBJ2-2; 8 bases map to TRBD1. The CDR3 has 15 residues. J gave up 1 base and V 5 bases, and 3 bases lay outside the gene matches. CDR1 SGHNT and CDR2 YENEEA come from the germline V gene. The CDR3: CASSQDRENTGELFF. The CDR3 nucleotides read TGTGCCAGCAGCCAGGACAGGGAGAACACCGGGGAGCTGTTTTTT.

This chain links TRBV7-2 with TRBJ2-4; tentatively, D is TRBD1 (5 bases). Per germline, CDR1 SGHTA and CDR2 FQGNSA. The CDR3 consists of 12 residues. The V end lost 2 bases, the J end lost 8 bases, and 7 bases lay between the germline ends. The CDR3, as DNA: TGTGCCAGCAGCTTATCCAGGGACATTCAGTACTTC. Translating it yields CASSLSRDIQYF.

In nucleotides, the CDR3 is TGTGCCAGCAGTTGGGACAGGAACATGAACACTGAAGCTTTCTTT. Translated, it gives CASSWDRNMNTEAFF. The chain recombines TRBV6-5 with TRBJ1-1, with TRBD1 matching 8 bases. This CDR3 is built from 15 residues. Germline lookup yields CDR1 MNHEY and CDR2 SVGAGI. V lost 4 bases and J lost 0; bases outside the gene matches: 4.

V usage is TRBV25-1 and J usage is TRBJ2-7; 9 bases line up with TRBD1. CDR1 and CDR2 from the germline V gene are MGHDK and SYGVNS. CDR3 size: 14 residues. J was trimmed by 4 bases and V by 3 bases; bases with no gene match: 4. CDR3 amino acids: CASSDQGTGYEQYF. In DNA, the CDR3 is TGTGCCAGCAGTGATCAGGGGACAGGGTACGAGCAGTACTTC.

The CDR3 is CASSQGLWRGADTQYF. The CDR3 region has the DNA TGTGCCAGCAGCCAAGGGCTTTGGCGGGGTGCAGATACGCAGTATTTT. The chain joins TRBV3-1 (or the pseudogene TRBV3-2) to TRBJ2-3, with D maybe TRBD2 (6 bases). Trimming shortened V by 1 base and J by 4 bases, and 15 bases separated the two germline ends. The CDR3 runs 16 residues. Germline CDR1 is LGHDT and CDR2 is YNNKEL (reference sequence).

The CDR3 here is CASSLAGISYNEQFF. The CDR3 bases are TGTGCCAGCAGCTTAGCCGGGATCTCCTACAATGAGCAGTTCTTC. The chain employs TRBV7-6 and TRBJ2-1; D is perhaps TRBD2 (5 bases). The CDR3 loop spans 15 amino acids. CDR1 is SGHVS and CDR2 is FNYEAQ in the germline V gene. Between the trimmed V and J ends, which lost 0 bases and 0 bases, there was a span of 6 bases. Based on the CDR3 plus reference TRBV7-6 and TRBJ2-1, the full variable domain is GAGVSQSPRYKVTKRGQDVALRCDPISGHVSLYWYRQALGQGPEFLTYFNYEAQQDKSGLPNDRFSAERPEGSISTLTIQRTEQRDSAMYRCASSLAGISYNEQFFGPGTRLTVL.

The chain carries TRBV4-2 and TRBJ2-3, with 11 bases fitting TRBD2. The CDR3 consists of 17 residues. J lost 4 bases, V lost 0 bases, and 6 bases had no gene match. CDR1 is LGHNA and CDR2 is YNFKEQ in the germline V gene. The CDR3 region has the DNA TGTGCCAGCAGCCAAGATATTCTAGCGGGGGGCCCAGATACGCAGTATTTT. The encoded protein is CASSQDILAGGPDTQYF.

CDR3 bases: TGTGCCAGCAGCCAAGCCCTGAAGACGGGCACCGGGGAGCTGTTTTTT. Translated: CASSQALKTGTGELFF. This chain links TRBV4-2 with TRBJ2-2; D not resolved. CDR1 and CDR2 from the germline V gene are LGHNA and YNFKEQ. Trimming left V 1 base short and J 4 bases short, with 13 bases between. The CDR3 sequence is 16 residues long.

The CDR3, as DNA: TGTGCCAGCACCCATCTTGGCGGGGAAAGCGGGGAGCTGTTTTTT. Amino acid sequence: CASTHLGGESGELFF. The chain uses TRBV5-6 and TRBJ2-2; tentative D call: TRBD2 (6 bases). CDR1 is SGHDT and CDR2 is YYEEEE in the germline V gene. The CDR3 has 15 amino acids. V was clipped by 6 bases and J by 7 bases, with 19 bases between them.

This clone was recorded once. The J gene is TRBJ1-4, the V gene TRBV19; D is uncertain. Germline loops: CDR1 LNHDA, CDR2 SQIVND (reference sequence). V lost 3 bases and J lost 7, with 15 bases in between. CDR3 length equals 15 residues. The CDR3 loop reads CASSIMMNSGEKLFF. The CDR3 DNA reads as TGTGCCAGTAGTATTATGATGAATTCCGGTGAAAAACTGTTTTTT.

The chain uses TRBV15 and TRBJ2-3, with a possible D match to TRBD2 (6 bases). Germline assignment: CDR1 LNHNV and CDR2 YYDKDF (reference sequence). V gave up 0 bases and J gave up 4 bases, with 14 bases separating them. CDR3 size: 16 residues. The CDR3 nucleotides are TGTGCCACCAGCAGAGATGTGGGAGGTGGGTCAGATACGCAGTATTTT. Translating gives CATSRDVGGGSDTQYF.

The CDR3 spells CASSLGPRQPQHF. CDR3 coding DNA: TGTGCCAGCAGCTTAGGTCCACGGCAGCCCCAGCATTTT. The chain has TRBV13 and TRBJ1-5; D is uncertain. CDR1 and CDR2 from the germline V gene are PRHDT and FYEKMQ (reference sequence). This CDR3 has 13 residues. V lost 0 bases, J lost 7 bases, and 7 bases lay in between.

The J gene is TRBJ1-2, the V gene TRBV29-1, with 8 bases fitting TRBD1. V was pared by 4 bases and J by 2 bases, with 3 bases of the junction left unmatched. The CDR3 runs 13 residues. In germline, CDR1 is SQVTM, CDR2 ANQGSEA. The CDR3 nucleotides are TGCAGCGTTGGACAGGGGACAAACTATGGCTACACCTTC. This gives the protein CSVGQGTNYGYTF.

V gene TRBV10-2 combines with J gene TRBJ1-6; weak D call: TRBD1 (6 bases). Germline CDR1 is WSHSY and CDR2 is SAAADI. This CDR3 is 14 amino acids long. Trimming pared 6 bases from V and 10 bases from J, leaving 16 bases between. CDR3 nucleotides: TGCGCCAGCAGCGCAAGCGGGGGGGGCTCACCCCTCCACTTT. Protein: CASSASGGGSPLHF.

V gene TRBV7-2 combines with J gene TRBJ1-3, with 7 bases matching TRBD1. CDR1 is SGHTA and CDR2 is FQGNSA in the germline V gene. Trimming cost V 7 bases and J 0 bases; bases outside gene matches: 6. This CDR3 region has 15 residues. In DNA form, the CDR3 reads TGTGCCAGCACCGGACAGGCCTCCTCTGGAAACACCATATATTTT. Its protein product is CASTGQASSGNTIYF.

V gene TRBV7-2 combines with J gene TRBJ2-6; no definite D call. The CDR3 covers 14 residues. Germline-derived CDR1 and CDR2 are SGHTA and FQGNSA. With 6 bases removed from V and 2 bases from J, the gap between germline ends came to 8 bases. Here the CDR3 DNA reads TGTGCCAGCAGATCTACCCCTGGGGCCAACGTCCTGACTTTC. This encodes CASRSTPGANVLTF.

This rearrangement joins TRBV19 to TRBJ2-1, with 8 bases lining up with TRBD2. This CDR3 spans 11 amino acids. The J segment lost 12 bases and the V segment lost 11 bases, leaving 9 bases of the junction unmatched. Germline V CDR1 and CDR2: LNHDA, SQIVND (reference sequence). In DNA, the CDR3 is TGTGCCCACCTAAGCGGGAGTAGGCAGTTCTTC. Translation gives CAHLSGSRQFF.

V and J are TRBV6-5 and TRBJ2-3; weak D call: TRBD2 (5 bases). The V gene's germline CDR1 is MNHEY and CDR2 SVGAGI. This CDR3 is built from 15 residues. V lost 6 bases and J 1 base, leaving 14 bases between the germline ends. The CDR3 DNA is TGTGCCAGCAGGGCCCGCGCCGGGGGCACAGATACGCAGTATTTT. Translating it yields CASRARAGGTDTQYF.

This chain joins TRBV2 and TRBJ1-1; the D is unclear. Germline loops: CDR1 SNHLY, CDR2 FYNNEI. CDR3 length: 14 amino acids. V lost 1 base and J 1 base, leaving 7 bases between the germline ends. CDR3 sequence (DNA): TGTGCCAGCAGTGAAGAACAGCCGAACACTGAAGCTTTCTTT. Amino acids: CASSEEQPNTEAFF. The entire variable domain, with the rest obtained from reference TRBV2 and TRBJ1-1, is as follows: EPEVTQTPSHQVTQMGQEVILRCVPISNHLYFYWYRQILGQKVEFLVSFYNNEISEKSEIFDDQFSVERPDGSNFTLKIRSTKLEDSAMYFCASSEEQPNTEAFFGQGTRLTVV.

J is TRBJ1-3 and V is TRBV9; 8 nucleotides match TRBD1. V dropped 0 bases and J dropped 4; count of bases not matched to a gene: 0. CDR1 is SGDLS and CDR2 is YYNGEE in the germline V gene. The CDR3 covers 14 residues. CDR3 coding DNA: TGTGCCAGCAGCGTAGGGACAGGGGGAAACACCATATATTTT. It codes for CASSVGTGGNTIYF. Full variable domain (outside the CDR3, taken from reference TRBV9 and TRBJ1-3): DSGVTQTPKHLITATGQRVTLRCSPRSGDLSVYWYQQSLDQGLQFLIQYYNGEERAKGNILERFSAQQFPDLHSELNLSSLELGDSALYFCASSVGTGGNTIYFGEGSWLTVV.